This is a list of T cell receptor beta chains from one sample in a study of shared clonotypes between healthy human individuals. Assay used: immunoSEQ multiplex PCR; TCRdb lists only in-frame clones, some missing. The sample shows about half a million clones, around 80% of them seen only once. Sequencing was done on a sample of PBMCs. The source of these receptors is a woman between 40 and 50 years old in good health. Some clones in this sample may be carry-over from other donors' samples. CDR3s include the opening cysteine and the closing phenylalanine or tryptophan. The order of the fields is CDR3 protein, J gene, V gene.

CDR3 protein: CASSWTGGLYGYTF
J gene: TRBJ1-2
V gene: TRBV28

CDR3 protein: CASSYSGNTGELFF
J gene: TRBJ2-2
V gene: TRBV6-6

CDR3 protein: CASSLAGLSGAFF
J gene: TRBJ1-1
V gene: TRBV5-1

CDR3 protein: CASKPDSGSWETQYF
J gene: TRBJ2-5
V gene: TRBV6-1

CDR3 protein: CASRDRGSKNIQYF
J gene: TRBJ2-4
V gene: TRBV19

CDR3 protein: CASSQVVSLTGELFF
J gene: TRBJ2-2
V gene: TRBV4-1

CDR3 protein: CASSTLREDTEAFF
J gene: TRBJ1-1
V gene: TRBV21-1

CDR3 protein: CASSQNPAGGSFRMEQYF
J gene: TRBJ2-7
V gene: TRBV7-3

CDR3 protein: CAWSAPIQGSYGYTF
J gene: TRBJ1-2
V gene: TRBV30

CDR3 protein: CASSTGTSF
J gene: TRBJ2-7
V gene: TRBV3-1/TRBV3-2

CDR3 protein: CASSLDRKYGYTF
J gene: TRBJ1-2
V gene: TRBV6-1

CDR3 protein: CASSVAKGGTGADTQYF
J gene: TRBJ2-3
V gene: TRBV9

CDR3 protein: CASSNRKSSGANVLTF
J gene: TRBJ2-6
V gene: TRBV19

CDR3 protein: CSARSQVEAFF
J gene: TRBJ1-1
V gene: TRBV20-1

CDR3 protein: CSVEDRYSGSGEQFF
J gene: TRBJ2-1
V gene: TRBV29-1

CDR3 protein: CAISETPGNTIYF
J gene: TRBJ1-3
V gene: TRBV10-3

CDR3 protein: CASSLKGRHEQYF
J gene: TRBJ2-7
V gene: TRBV28

CDR3 protein: CASGFALNEQFF
J gene: TRBJ2-1
V gene: TRBV12-5

CDR3 protein: CASSFRAETGELFF
J gene: TRBJ2-2
V gene: TRBV28

CDR3 protein: CASSPGQGMWDEQFF
J gene: TRBJ2-1
V gene: TRBV7-3

CDR3 protein: CASSLVNNMFF
J gene: TRBJ2-1
V gene: TRBV7-2

CDR3 protein: CASSGQKTRTDTQYF
J gene: TRBJ2-3
V gene: TRBV2

CDR3 protein: CASKGIYEQYF
J gene: TRBJ2-7
V gene: TRBV6-1

CDR3 protein: CATPAEVFNQPQHF
J gene: TRBJ1-5
V gene: TRBV11-2

CDR3 protein: CASSQLAGTNTGELFF
J gene: TRBJ2-2
V gene: TRBV11-3

CDR3 protein: CASSSTSALAYEQYF
J gene: TRBJ2-7
V gene: TRBV7-2

CDR3 protein: CASSNLPGQGIEKLFF
J gene: TRBJ1-4
V gene: TRBV19

CDR3 protein: CASSQRAGNTEAFF
J gene: TRBJ1-1
V gene: TRBV7-6

CDR3 protein: CASSLGAGYSGANVLTF
J gene: TRBJ2-6
V gene: TRBV9

CDR3 protein: CATMVRLLTGELFF
J gene: TRBJ2-2
V gene: TRBV27

CDR3 protein: CATSRDLTTANEKLFF
J gene: TRBJ1-4
V gene: TRBV15

CDR3 protein: CASSPRTGEGGELFF
J gene: TRBJ2-2
V gene: TRBV4-2

CDR3 protein: CASSLAGPNEQFF
J gene: TRBJ2-1
V gene: TRBV5-4

CDR3 protein: CASSTTRGAGVTAFF
J gene: TRBJ1-1
V gene: TRBV7-2

CDR3 protein: CASSLIGDEQYF
J gene: NA
V gene: TRBV11-2

CDR3 protein: CATSRLYEQYF
J gene: TRBJ2-7
V gene: TRBV28

CDR3 protein: CASSSASPPNEQFF
J gene: TRBJ2-1
V gene: TRBV5-1

CDR3 protein: CAISEVRGPYYEQYF
J gene: TRBJ2-7
V gene: TRBV10-3

CDR3 protein: CASSDQSPRERAFF
J gene: TRBJ1-1
V gene: TRBV2

CDR3 protein: CASSPSYGNEQFF
J gene: TRBJ2-1
V gene: TRBV7-2

CDR3 protein: CASHRGNSPLHF
J gene: TRBJ1-6
V gene: TRBV25-1

CDR3 protein: CATTGLVNTEAFF
J gene: TRBJ1-1
V gene: TRBV10-3

CDR3 protein: CAWSVPPGPYYGYTF
J gene: TRBJ1-2
V gene: TRBV30

CDR3 protein: CASSVASGLPYEQYF
J gene: TRBJ2-7
V gene: TRBV6-1

CDR3 protein: CASSLGKSAYNEQFF
J gene: TRBJ2-1
V gene: TRBV4-3

CDR3 protein: CASSQDLAATYEQYF
J gene: TRBJ2-7
V gene: TRBV4-3

CDR3 protein: CASSFSGQGAPNTEAFF
J gene: TRBJ1-1
V gene: TRBV18

CDR3 protein: CASSPGGEETQYF
J gene: TRBJ2-5
V gene: TRBV7-3

CDR3 protein: CSVSRPGVNEKLFF
J gene: TRBJ1-4
V gene: TRBV29-1

CDR3 protein: CAWNRPHREGGGTRYF
J gene: TRBJ2-3
V gene: TRBV30

CDR3 protein: CASSQLAGVPSGANVLTF
J gene: TRBJ2-6
V gene: TRBV4-2

CDR3 protein: CASSIPGTDTQYF
J gene: TRBJ2-3
V gene: TRBV19

CDR3 protein: CASSLEQDTGELFF
J gene: TRBJ2-2
V gene: TRBV18

CDR3 protein: CASSLTGASGNTIYF
J gene: TRBJ1-3
V gene: TRBV5-1